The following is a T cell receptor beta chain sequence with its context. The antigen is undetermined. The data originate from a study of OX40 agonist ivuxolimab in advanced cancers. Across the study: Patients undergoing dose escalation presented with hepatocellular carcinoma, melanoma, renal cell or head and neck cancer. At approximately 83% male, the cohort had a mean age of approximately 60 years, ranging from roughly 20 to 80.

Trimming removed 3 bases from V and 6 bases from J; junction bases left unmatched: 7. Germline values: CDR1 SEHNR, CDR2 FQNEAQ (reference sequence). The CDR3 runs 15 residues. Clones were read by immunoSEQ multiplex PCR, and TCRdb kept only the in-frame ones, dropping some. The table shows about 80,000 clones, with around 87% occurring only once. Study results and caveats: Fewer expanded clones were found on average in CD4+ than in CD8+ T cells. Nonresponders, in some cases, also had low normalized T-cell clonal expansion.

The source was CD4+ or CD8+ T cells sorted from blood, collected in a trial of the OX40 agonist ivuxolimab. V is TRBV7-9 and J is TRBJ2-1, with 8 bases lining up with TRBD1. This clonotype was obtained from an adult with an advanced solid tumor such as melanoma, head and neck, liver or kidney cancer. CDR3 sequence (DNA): TGTGCCAGCAGCTTGGGCAGGGGGCCCATCAATGAGCAGTTCTTC. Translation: CASSLGRGPINEQFF.